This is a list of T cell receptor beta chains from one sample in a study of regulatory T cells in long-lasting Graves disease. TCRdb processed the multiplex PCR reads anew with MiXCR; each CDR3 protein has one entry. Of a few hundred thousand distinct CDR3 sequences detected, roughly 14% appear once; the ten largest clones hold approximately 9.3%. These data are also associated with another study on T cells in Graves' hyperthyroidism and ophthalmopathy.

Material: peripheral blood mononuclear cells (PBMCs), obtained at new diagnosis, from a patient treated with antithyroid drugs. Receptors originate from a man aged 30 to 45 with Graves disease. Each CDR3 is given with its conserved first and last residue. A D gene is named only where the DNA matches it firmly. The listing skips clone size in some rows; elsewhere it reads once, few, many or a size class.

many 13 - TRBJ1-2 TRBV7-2 CASSLLRQGGYTF TGTGCCAGCAGCTTATTAAGGCAGGGTGGCTACACCTTC
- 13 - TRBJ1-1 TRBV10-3 CAITGDGNTEAFF TGTGCCATCACTGGAGACGGAAACACTGAAGCTTTCTTT
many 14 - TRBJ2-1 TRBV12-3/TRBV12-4 CASSSEGLKNEQFF TGTGCCAGCAGTTCGGAAGGACTGAAGAATGAGCAGTTCTTC
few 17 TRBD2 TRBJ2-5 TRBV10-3 CAISEEGVGLAGETQYF TGTGCCATCAGTGAGGAGGGGGTCGGACTAGCGGGTGAGACCCAGTACTTC
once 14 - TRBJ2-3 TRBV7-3 CASSSALSTDTQYF TGTGCCAGCAGCTCGGCACTAAGCACAGATACGCAGTATTTT
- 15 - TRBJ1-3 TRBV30 CAWSDLWVSGNTIYF TGTGCCTGGAGTGATCTATGGGTTTCTGGAAACACCATATATTTT
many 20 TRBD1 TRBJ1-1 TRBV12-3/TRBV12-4 CASSLKIIMDRDYLNTEAFF TGTGCCAGCAGTTTGAAGATTATTATGGACAGGGACTATTTGAACACTGAAGCTTTCTTT
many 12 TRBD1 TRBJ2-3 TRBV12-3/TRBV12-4 CASSYGQGTQYF TGTGCCAGCAGCTACGGACAGGGGACGCAGTATTTT
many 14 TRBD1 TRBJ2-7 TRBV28 CASSFTGGTYEQYF TGTGCCAGCAGTTTTACAGGGGGGACCTACGAGCAGTACTTC
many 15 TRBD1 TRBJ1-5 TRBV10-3 CAISHGQGSNQPQHF TGTGCCATCAGTCACGGACAGGGTAGCAATCAGCCCCAGCATTTT
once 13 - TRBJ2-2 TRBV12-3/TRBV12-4 CASGPANTGELFF TGTGCCAGCGGACCGGCGAACACCGGGGAGCTGTTTTTT
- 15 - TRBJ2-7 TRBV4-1 CASSQGAGSSYEQYF TGCGCCAGCAGCCAAGGAGCGGGCTCATCCTACGAGCAGTACTTC
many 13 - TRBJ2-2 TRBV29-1 CSAGPQGTGELFF TGCAGCGCCGGCCCCCAGGGGACCGGGGAGCTGTTTTTT
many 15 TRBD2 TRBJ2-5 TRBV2 CASMRLAGVKETQYF TGTGCCAGCATGCGACTAGCGGGAGTTAAAGAGACCCAGTACTTC
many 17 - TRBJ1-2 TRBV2 CASSEAEHVADPYGYTF TGTGCCAGCAGTGAAGCGGAACATGTCGCCGATCCCTATGGCTACACCTTC
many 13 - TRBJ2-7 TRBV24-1 CATSPRGSYEQYF TGTGCCACCAGTCCCCGGGGGTCCTACGAGCAGTACTTC
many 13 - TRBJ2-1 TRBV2 CASSVKSFNEQFF TGTGCCAGCAGTGTCAAGTCCTTTAATGAGCAGTTCTTC
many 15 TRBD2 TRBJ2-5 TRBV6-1 CANVALAGGPETQYF TGTGCCAACGTAGCCCTAGCGGGAGGGCCGGAGACCCAGTACTTC
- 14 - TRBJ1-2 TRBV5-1 CASSFWTGKEGYTF TGCGCCAGCAGCTTCTGGACTGGAAAGGAGGGCTACACCTTC
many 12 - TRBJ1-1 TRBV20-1 CSARRVGTEAFF TGCAGTGCTAGGCGGGTAGGCACTGAAGCTTTCTTT
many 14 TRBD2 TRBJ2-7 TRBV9 CASSPWSGGSEQYF TGTGCCAGCAGCCCCTGGTCCGGGGGGAGCGAGCAGTACTTC
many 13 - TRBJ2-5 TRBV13 CASSGGLRETQYF TGTGCCAGCAGTGGAGGGCTCAGAGAGACCCAGTACTTC
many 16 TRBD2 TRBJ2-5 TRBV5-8 CASSTRTSGRVETQYF TGTGCCAGCAGCACCCGGACTAGCGGGAGGGTAGAGACCCAGTACTTC
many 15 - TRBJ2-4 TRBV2 CASTHRGISVHIQYF TGTGCCAGCACTCACCGGGGGATCTCGGTTCACATTCAGTACTTC
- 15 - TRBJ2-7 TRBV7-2 CASSLWGAQSYEQYF TGTGCCAGCAGCTTATGGGGGGCCCAATCCTACGAGCAGTACTTC
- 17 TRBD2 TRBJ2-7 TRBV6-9 CASSYRASGRFFYEQYF TGTGCCAGCAGTTACCGGGCTAGCGGGAGGTTTTTCTACGAGCAGTACTTC
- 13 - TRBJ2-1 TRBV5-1 CASRPGTENEQFF TGCGCCAGCAGGCCCGGGACGGAAAATGAGCAGTTCTTC
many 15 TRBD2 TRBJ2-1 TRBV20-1 CSARSGLAGVDEQFF TGCAGTGCTAGAAGTGGGCTAGCGGGAGTCGATGAGCAGTTCTTC
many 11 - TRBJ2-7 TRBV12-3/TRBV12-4 CASGLGVKQYF TGTGCCAGCGGCTTAGGAGTCAAGCAGTACTTC
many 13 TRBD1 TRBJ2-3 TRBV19 CASGQGNTDTQYF TGTGCCAGTGGACAGGGTAACACAGATACGCAGTATTTT
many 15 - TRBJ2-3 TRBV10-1 CASSARGSFSDTQYF TGCGCCAGCAGTGCCAGGGGCTCATTCTCAGATACGCAGTATTTT
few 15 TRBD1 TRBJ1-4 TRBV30 CAWRNDREGGEKLFF TGTGCCTGGAGGAACGACAGGGAGGGAGGTGAAAAACTGTTTTTT
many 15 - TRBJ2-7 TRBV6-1 CASSDRTIASYEQYF TGTGCCAGCAGTGACCGGACTATCGCCTCCTACGAGCAGTACTTC